This T cell receptor (beta chain) was sequenced for a study of blood T cell repertoires in COVID-19. Study overall: Researchers got acute and convalescent COVID-19 samples from the United States, Italy and Spain. T cells, B-cell-depleted T cells, or PBMCs provided the cDNA or gDNA that served as material.

As handled by the study authors: Estimation of nucleated cell counts relied on the amplification of reference gene primers. Sequencing was performed with immunoSEQ multiplex PCR; in TCRdb, only in-frame clones are kept and a portion is missing. The V and J calls and the clone size are those of that table, but D and trimming were determined from the DNA. Of about 400,000 clones listed, 70% to 90% were seen once; the top ten hold more than 2%. Participants, 18 to 89 years old, spanned 25 or so US areas. Trimming at V came to 1 base and at J to 5 bases, leaving 5 bases not matched to a gene. CDR1 MGHDK and CDR2 SYGVNS come from the germline V gene. This CDR3 region has 15 residues.

Input material: PBMCs or T cells enriched from blood (not recorded which). This chain connects TRBV25-1 to TRBJ1-3; 7 bases align to TRBD1. This receptor was taken from a woman in her thirties or forties with acute COVID-19. In DNA, the CDR3 is TGTGCCAGCAGTGAATGGGACAGTCCTAGAAACACCATATATTTT. Protein sequence: CASSEWDSPRNTIYF.